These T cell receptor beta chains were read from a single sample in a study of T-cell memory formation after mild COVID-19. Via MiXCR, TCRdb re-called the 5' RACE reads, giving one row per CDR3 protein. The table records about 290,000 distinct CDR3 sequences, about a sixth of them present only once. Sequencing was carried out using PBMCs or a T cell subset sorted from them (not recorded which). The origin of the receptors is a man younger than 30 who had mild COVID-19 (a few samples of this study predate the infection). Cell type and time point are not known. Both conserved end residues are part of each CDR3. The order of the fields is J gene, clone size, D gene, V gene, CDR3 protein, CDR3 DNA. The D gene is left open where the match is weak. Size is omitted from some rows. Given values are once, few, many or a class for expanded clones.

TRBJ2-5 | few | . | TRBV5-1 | CASTLQGGQETQYF | TGCGCCAGCACGTTGCAGGGGGGCCAAGAGACCCAGTACTTC
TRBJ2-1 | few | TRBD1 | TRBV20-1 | CSAGDSFNEQFF | TGCAGTGCTGGGGACAGCTTCAATGAGCAGTTCTTC
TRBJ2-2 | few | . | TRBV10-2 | CASVGTGELFF | TGCGCCAGCGTAGGCACCGGGGAGCTGTTTTTT
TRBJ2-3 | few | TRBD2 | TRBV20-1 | CSARQAGATDTQYF | TGCAGTGCCAGGCAAGCGGGGGCCACAGATACGCAGTATTTT
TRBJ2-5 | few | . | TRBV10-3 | CAIGGGFQETQYF | TGTGCCATCGGAGGGGGGTTCCAAGAGACCCAGTACTTC
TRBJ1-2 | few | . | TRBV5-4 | CASSPPRANYGYTF | TGTGCCAGCAGCCCGCCAAGAGCTAACTATGGCTACACCTTC
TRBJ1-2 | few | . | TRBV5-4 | CASSSFGANYGYTF | TGTGCCAGCAGCTCATTCGGGGCTAACTATGGCTACACCTTC
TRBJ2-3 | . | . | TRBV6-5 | CASSYLAQGPDTQYF | TGTGCCAGCAGTTACCTAGCTCAAGGACCAGATACGCAGTATTTT
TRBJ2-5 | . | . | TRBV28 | CASTSDLNAGETQYF | TGTGCCAGCACGAGTGACTTGAACGCCGGAGAGACCCAGTACTTC
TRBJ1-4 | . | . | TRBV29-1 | CSVLSEEKLFF | TGCAGCGTTTTAAGTGAGGAAAAACTGTTTTTT
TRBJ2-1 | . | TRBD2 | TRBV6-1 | CASSRLADTLGEQFF | TGTGCCAGCAGTCGCCTAGCGGACACCCTGGGTGAGCAGTTCTTC
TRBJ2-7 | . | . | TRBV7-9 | CASSLVRDEYEQYF | TGTGCCAGCAGCTTAGTCAGGGACGAGTACGAGCAGTACTTC
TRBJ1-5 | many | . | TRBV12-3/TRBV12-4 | CASSFVTANQPQHF | TGTGCCAGCAGTTTTGTAACAGCCAATCAGCCCCAGCATTTT
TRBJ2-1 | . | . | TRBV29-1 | CSAEVGFPYNEQFF | TGCAGCGCCGAGGTTGGGTTCCCCTACAATGAGCAGTTCTTC
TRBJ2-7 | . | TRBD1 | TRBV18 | CAISSDRGGYEQYF | TGTGCCATCTCATCGGACCGAGGGGGCTATGAGCAGTACTTC
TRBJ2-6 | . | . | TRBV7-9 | CASSFVAVESGANVLTF | TGTGCCAGCAGCTTCGTTGCAGTCGAGTCTGGGGCCAACGTCCTGACTTTC
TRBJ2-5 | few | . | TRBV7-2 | CASSSDGPGETQYF | TGTGCCAGCAGCTCGGACGGACCCGGGGAGACCCAGTACTTC
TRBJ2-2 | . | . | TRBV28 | CASRFGPGTGELFF | TGTGCCAGCCGATTCGGACCAGGGACCGGGGAGCTGTTTTTT
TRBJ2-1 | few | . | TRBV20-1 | CSARGDIDEQFF | TGCAGTGCTAGGGGCGACATTGATGAGCAGTTCTTC
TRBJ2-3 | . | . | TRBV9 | CASSVAPDTDTQYF | TGTGCCAGCAGCGTAGCTCCTGACACAGATACGCAGTATTTT
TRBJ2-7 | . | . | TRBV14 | CASSQEGLSRDEQYF | TGTGCCAGCAGCCAAGAGGGTCTGTCCCGCGACGAGCAGTACTTC
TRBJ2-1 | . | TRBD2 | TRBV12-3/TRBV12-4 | CASSLGSSGGIDEQFF | TGTGCCAGCAGTTTGGGGTCTAGCGGGGGGATCGATGAGCAGTTCTTC
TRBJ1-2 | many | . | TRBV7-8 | CASSLATGINYGYTF | TGTGCCAGCAGCTTAGCAACGGGGATTAACTATGGCTACACCTTC
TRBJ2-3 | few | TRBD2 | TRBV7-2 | CASSSIAGRTDTQYF | TGTGCCAGCAGCTCCATAGCGGGGCGCACAGATACGCAGTATTTT
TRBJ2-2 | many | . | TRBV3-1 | CASSQALGRVNTGELFF | TGTGCCAGCAGCCAAGCCCTAGGTCGGGTAAACACCGGGGAGCTGTTTTTT
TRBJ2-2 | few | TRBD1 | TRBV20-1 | CSAGDRKQGANGELFF | TGCAGTGCTGGAGACCGTAAACAGGGGGCGAACGGGGAGCTGTTTTTT
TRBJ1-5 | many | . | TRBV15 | CATRASGTGNQPQHF | TGTGCCACCAGAGCTTCGGGGACGGGCAATCAGCCCCAGCATTTT
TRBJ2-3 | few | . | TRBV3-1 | CASSQEGESTDTQYF | TGTGCCAGCAGCCAAGAAGGGGAGAGCACAGATACGCAGTATTTT